This TCR beta chain was captured by sequencing in a study of beta chain features in type 1 diabetes (dated by TCRdb to 2017 to 2018). A note on the overall study: Mean age, gender distribution, total cell number and subset yield were not different between patients and healthy donors. Whereas all 30 or so donors provided naive and central memory subsets, regulatory and stem cell-like memory subsets were isolated from just 8 patients and roughly eight healthy donors. Across all samples, almost 110 million sorted cells were examined, and cell number per subset correlated strongly with RNA yield. In the study, recently diagnosed type 1 diabetes patients and matched healthy donors were compared on the TCRB repertoires of their sorted circulating CD4+ T cell subsets.

Each donor gave one peripheral blood draw, roughly 0.11 L on average, collected into heparinised tubes. A BD FACSAria II was used to sort naive, central memory, regulatory and stem cell-like memory CD4+ T cells with a panel that included CD45RO, CCR7, CD25, CD127, CD95 and CD27. All sorted populations exceeded 95% purity. PBMCs were isolated immediately by Lymphoprep density gradient centrifugation and stained directly without culture. So that batch effects would be minimized, each experiment stained and sorted samples in pairs, pairing one healthy donor with one patient. All of the isolated RNA was reverse transcribed with the High Capacity cDNA Reverse Transcription Kit, so expressed TCRB transcripts were sequenced. Deep immunoSEQ sequencing was applied to naive, central memory and regulatory T cell samples, giving an average of around 3.4 million total reads per sample. After sorted cells were lysed in RLT buffer, RNA was extracted with DNase-treated RNeasy Micro or Mini kits, with the choice depending on cell number. Each cell subset was processed on its own to prevent cross-contamination, while patient and healthy donor samples were processed together. Using the immunoSEQ multiplex PCR, TCRB sequences were amplified from cDNA into 87-bp fragments spanning the CDR3 region. Amplicons were sequenced on the Illumina HiSeq platform. For the original study's pipeline: PCR bias was computationally corrected using synthetic template baselines, reads within Hamming distance 2 were collapsed, and singletons that could not be merged were discarded. Reads were aligned against IMGT so that V, D and J genes, CDR3 length and insertions or deletions at six rearrangement sites could be assigned. Within each subset, clonotype counts were normalized to sorted cell number, after which true diversity and Gini coefficients were computed with the tcR R package. The overlap coefficient, calculated on TCRB nucleotide sequences, was used to measure repertoire sharing. Out-of-frame TCRB sequences from naive cells were analyzed to stand in for the pre-selection repertoire. Held by TCRdb, this immuneACCESS table contains in-frame sequences only and omits some clones. Under half of the omission traces to an unresolved V gene where checked; the cause of the rest is unknown. V, J and clone size were drawn from that table, and D and trimming were deduced from the DNA. Within this sample are 400,000 to 550,000 clones, with roughly an eighth of them counted one time only. In total, the top ten clones hold approximately 0.05% of the sample.

Points on this clone: Its cognate antigen has yet to be identified. No qualities accompany the bases; no much larger clone lies one base away.

General study outcomes and caveats: HLA sub-analyses involved small numbers of individuals, so any influence of HLA type on TCRB rearrangement remained unresolved. A moderate but significant shortening of TCRB CDR3 length was observed in type 1 diabetes patients in all four CD4+ subsets. At VDJ recombination sites, patients with type 1 diabetes made fewer insertions and deleted more nucleotides, a pattern implying thymic rearrangement abnormalities. The naive, central memory and regulatory TCRB repertoires appeared to resemble one another more closely among patients than among healthy donors. Because cDNA rather than genomic DNA was sequenced, highly expressing activated cells could have been over-represented, although no difference in activation and CD3 levels was found between groups. PCR might favor shorter templates, but patient and control samples were amplified and corrected together, so any skew would affect both groups equally.

Its CDR3 holds 16 amino acids, cysteine through phenylalanine. The sequence is cut down to CDR3 DNA, 48 bases in frame from base 1. CDR1 and CDR2 (SGDLS, YYNGEE) derive from the germline V gene. Trimming at the junction amounts to 0 bases on V and 2 bases on J, and the germline ends lie 12 bases apart. The V and J segments used are TRBV9 and TRBJ2-1, with a weak D call of TRBD1 (5 bases match). The sequencing sample was made of naive CD4+ T cells from blood. Taken with the paper, the label for cell subset or site translates to: true naive CD4+ T cells. The clonotype was recovered from a woman aged 18-29 years in good health. This receptor carries the CDR3 CASSVAGARTYNEQFF. The DNA sequence follows: TGTGCCAGCAGCGTAGCTGGGGCAAGGACCTACAATGAGCAGTTCTTC.